One sample yielded the 12 T cell receptor beta chains listed below, sequenced in a study of OX40 agonist ivuxolimab in advanced cancers. Profiling relied on immunoSEQ multiplex PCR, and the TCRdb table lists in-frame clones only, not all of them. The sample contains approximately 82,000 clones, roughly 92% of which appear only once. The material was CD4+ or CD8+ T cells sorted from blood, obtained in a trial of the OX40 agonist ivuxolimab. The receptors were sampled from an adult with an advanced solid tumor such as melanoma, head and neck, liver or kidney cancer.

J is TRBJ1-2 and V is TRBV7-9; no reliable D call. This CDR3 has 16 amino acids. From germline, CDR1 is SEHNR and CDR2 FQNEAQ (reference sequence). V lost 5 bases, J lost 4 bases, and 20 bases lay in between. CDR3 sequence: CASSPQTQTVLYGYTF. The CDR3 DNA reads TGTGCCAGCAGCCCCCAAACCCAGACGGTTCTCTATGGCTACACCTTC.

This chain joins TRBV25-1 and TRBJ1-2; no clear D. The V gene lost 3 bases and the J gene lost 3 bases, with 17 bases spanning the gap. This CDR3 is 16 amino acids long. Per the germline V gene, CDR1 is MGHDK and CDR2 is SYGVNS. The DNA for the CDR3 is TGTGCCAGCAGTGATCTTAGGACGGCGAGCCACTATGGCTACACCTTC. This codes for CASSDLRTASHYGYTF.

This rearrangement joins TRBV28 to TRBJ1-2, with unresolved D. Germline V gene sequence: CDR1 MDHEN, CDR2 SYDVKM. Trimming took 3 bases from V and 8 from J, leaving 10 bases between them. The CDR3 length is 12 residues. CDR3 sequence: CASSFPGWGYTF. Here the CDR3 DNA reads TGTGCCAGCAGTTTTCCGGGCTGGGGCTACACCTTC.

The rearrangement links TRBV7-8 to TRBJ2-3; a weak D match, TRBD2 (6 bases). V lost 0 bases and J lost 3, with 7 bases in between. Germline assignment: CDR1 SGHVS and CDR2 FQNEAQ. This CDR3 contains 14 residues. CDR3 loop: CASSLATSTDTQYF. The CDR3 DNA reads as TGTGCCAGCAGCTTAGCGACTAGTACAGATACGCAGTATTTT.

V is TRBV29-1 and J is TRBJ2-7; no reliable D call. Trimming took off 2 bases at V and 2 bases at J, with 4 bases between the two ends. The CDR3 has 11 residues. In germline, CDR1 is SQVTM, CDR2 ANQGSEA. CDR3 residues: CSVETAYEQYF. CDR3 sequence (DNA): TGCAGCGTTGAAACAGCCTACGAGCAGTACTTC.

J is TRBJ1-4 and V is TRBV6-6, with 9 bases matching TRBD1. V shed 7 bases and J 3 bases; nucleotides not matched to a gene: 3. Germline CDR1 reads MNHNY; CDR2 reads SVGAGI (reference sequence). The CDR3 is 14 amino acids. This CDR3 reads CASKDRGSNEKLFF. The CDR3 coding sequence is TGTGCCAGCAAGGACAGGGGTTCTAATGAAAAACTGTTTTTT.

The chain recombines TRBV5-6 with TRBJ2-3; 10 nucleotides align to TRBD1. The CDR3 sequence is 17 residues long. J was trimmed by 1 base and V by 0 bases; bases with no gene match: 5. Germline CDR1 is SGHDT and CDR2 is YYEEEE. CDR3 protein: CASSLVGTGAGTDTQYF. The CDR3 nucleotides read TGTGCCAGCAGCTTGGTGGGGACAGGGGCTGGCACAGATACGCAGTATTTT.

This CDR3 reads CASSRDLANYGYTF. As DNA, the CDR3 is TGTGCCAGCAGCCGGGACTTAGCTAACTATGGCTACACCTTC. This chain uses TRBV4-2 with TRBJ1-2; D is perhaps TRBD1 (5 bases). V gave up 4 bases and J gave up 0 bases, with 9 bases separating them. The CDR3 runs to 14 residues. Germline V gene lookup returns CDR1 LGHNA and CDR2 YNFKEQ.

V and J are TRBV9 and TRBJ2-3; a possible D gene is TRBD2 (6 bases). Germline loops: CDR1 SGDLS, CDR2 YYNGEE. There are 15 residues in the CDR3. V was cut by 0 bases and J by 0 bases, with 8 bases left in between. CDR3: CASSVVAGSTDTQYF. The CDR3 nucleotides read TGTGCCAGCAGCGTAGTGGCGGGAAGCACAGATACGCAGTATTTT.

This chain joins TRBV15 and TRBJ2-1; 9 bases agree with TRBD1. J was trimmed by 0 bases and V by 3 bases; bases with no gene match: 0. The germline CDR1 and CDR2 sequences are LNHNV and YYDKDF (reference sequence). This CDR3 has 15 residues. CDR3 amino acids: CATSRDRGSYNEQFF. The DNA for the CDR3 is TGTGCCACCAGCAGGGACAGGGGCTCCTACAATGAGCAGTTCTTC.

The V call is TRBV30, the J call TRBJ2-2, with D hard to call. The CDR3 is 11 amino acids. V was clipped by 1 base and J by 6 bases, with 3 bases between them. CDR1 GTSNPN and CDR2 SVGIG come from the germline V gene (reference sequence). CDR3 bases: TGTGCCTGGAGTGCTCCCGGGGAGCTGTTTTTT. Amino acids: CAWSAPGELFF.

This clone turned up a few times. V usage is TRBV4-1 and J usage is TRBJ2-2; TRBD2 might be the D (6 bases). The CDR3 spans 18 residues. From germline, CDR1 is MGHRA and CDR2 YSYEKL. V lost 2 bases and J lost 0, with 16 bases in between. The CDR3: CASSQTPGAGSNTGELFF. The CDR3 coding sequence is TGCGCCAGCAGCCAAACTCCCGGGGCGGGGTCGAACACCGGGGAGCTGTTTTTT.